These 8 T cell receptor beta chains came from one sample sequenced in a study of shared clonotypes between healthy human individuals. The method was immunoSEQ multiplex PCR; TCRdb's version includes in-frame clones alone and lacks a portion of them. The sample lists fewer than 1.8 million clones, 98% to 99% occurring once. The sample taken for sequencing was naive CD4+ T cells sorted from blood. Subset described: CD45RA+ positively selected. All receptors come from a man aged 25-40 years in good health.

The gene calls are TRBV11-3 and TRBJ2-7; 13 bases match TRBD2. The V segment lost 5 bases and the J segment 4 bases; nucleotides outside the gene matches: 11. The CDR3 covers 17 residues. Germline V gene sequence: CDR1 SGHNT, CDR2 YENEEA. CDR3 protein: CASSASVGLAGAYEQYF. The CDR3 coding sequence is TGTGCCAGCAGCGCATCTGTTGGACTAGCGGGAGCTTACGAGCAGTACTTC.

As concerns this clone: Other DNA sequences in this specimen translate into the identical CDR3. The V gene is TRBV7-2, the J gene TRBJ2-7; D unclear. The CDR3 length is 13 residues. V shed 2 bases and J shed 3 bases, with 8 bases lying between them. Germline CDR1 and CDR2: SGHTA and FQGNSA. CDR3 loop: CASSLSGSYEQYF. The CDR3 nucleotides read TGTGCCAGCAGCTTATCTGGTAGCTACGAGCAGTACTTC. Looking up the rest from reference TRBV7-2 and TRBJ2-7 gives the full variable domain: GAGVSQSPSNKVTEKGKDVELRCDPISGHTALYWYRQSLGQGLEFLIYFQGNSAPDKSGLPSDRFSAERTGGSVSTLTIQRTQQEDSAVYLCASSLSGSYEQYFGPGTRLTVT.

The chain combines TRBV4-1 with TRBJ2-1; TRBD2 matches 8 bases. Germline CDR1 is MGHRA and CDR2 is YSYEKL. V lost 0 bases and J lost 3; bases outside the gene matches: 4. The length of the CDR3 is 16 residues. The CDR3 is CASSQDRLARYNEQFF. CDR3 sequence (DNA): TGCGCCAGCAGCCAAGATAGACTAGCGCGCTACAATGAGCAGTTCTTC.

The chain links TRBV6-5 to TRBJ2-2, with D unclear. The length of the CDR3 is 13 residues. Trimming removed 3 bases from V and 5 bases from J, with 7 bases in between. Germline CDR1 and CDR2: MNHEY and SVGAGI. CDR3 bases: TGTGCCAGCAGTTATGTTCGAACCGGGGAGCTGTTTTTT. Protein sequence: CASSYVRTGELFF.

This clone was picked up a small number of times. The rearrangement links TRBV5-1 to TRBJ2-2, with 15 positions matching TRBD2. The germline gives CDR1 SGHRS, CDR2 YFSETQ. The CDR3 sequence is 18 residues long. V dropped 3 bases and J dropped 3; count of bases not matched to a gene: 6. The CDR3 bases are TGCGCCAGCAGCTCGGCCTGGACTAGCGGGAGGGACACCGGGGAGCTGTTTTTT. This codes for CASSSAWTSGRDTGELFF.

V and J are TRBV4-3 and TRBJ2-3; TRBD2 aligns across 13 bases. CDR1 LGHNA and CDR2 YSLEER come from the germline V gene. The CDR3 loop spans 17 amino acids. Unmatched junction bases numbered 4, after V lost 1 base and J lost 3 bases. CDR3 in amino acids: CASSQGLAGGVTDTQYF. The CDR3 DNA sequence: TGCGCCAGCAGCCAAGGACTAGCGGGAGGAGTAACAGATACGCAGTATTTT.

The rearrangement uses TRBV11-2 and TRBJ2-1; 12 bases line up with TRBD2. This CDR3 comprises 18 residues. Germline V CDR1 and CDR2: SGHAT, FQNNGV. The V and J ends lost 2 bases and 6 bases, in that order; junction bases with no gene match: 11. CDR3 residues: CASSLFWGLAGGGNEQFF. CDR3 nucleotide sequence: TGTGCCAGCAGCTTATTCTGGGGCCTAGCGGGAGGGGGCAATGAGCAGTTCTTC. Combining the CDR3 with reference TRBV11-2 and TRBJ2-1 gives the whole variable domain EAGVAQSPRYKIIEKRQSVAFWCNPISGHATLYWYQQILGQGPKLLIQFQNNGVVDDSQLPKDRFSAERLKGVDSTLKIQPAKLEDSAVYLCASSLFWGLAGGGNEQFFGPGTRLTVL.

The rearrangement uses TRBV7-9 and TRBJ1-1; no clear D. V lost 5 bases and J lost 0, with 4 bases in between. The germline CDR1 and CDR2 sequences are SEHNR and FQNEAQ (reference sequence). The CDR3 consists of 12 residues. CDR3 loop: CASSQMNTEAFF. CDR3 bases: TGTGCCAGCAGCCAAATGAACACTGAAGCTTTCTTT. The complete variable domain, with remaining parts taken from reference TRBV7-9 and TRBJ1-1, reads DTGVSQNPRHKITKRGQNVTFRCDPISEHNRLYWYRQTLGQGPEFLTYFQNEAQLEKSRLLSDRFSAERPKGSFSTLEIQRTEQGDSAMYLCASSQMNTEAFFGQGTRLTVV.